The 5 T cell receptor beta chains given below trace back to one sample, sequenced in a study of spatial heterogeneity in lung cancer. Time point denoted: blood at routine non-recurrence follow-up after resection. One entry per CDR3 protein, called by TCRdb with MiXCR from the 5' RACE reads. The table includes 40,000 to 50,000 distinct CDR3 sequences, 10% to 13% detected once. The specimen was PBMCs, collected at follow-up. Receptor source: a female donor with early-stage non-small cell lung cancer.

A few counts support this clonotype. The chain employs TRBV5-1 and TRBJ2-2, with a tentative D call TRBD1 (6 bases). CDR3 size: 14 residues. The germline V gene encodes CDR1 SGHRS and CDR2 YFSETQ. V was cut by 4 bases and J by 6 bases, with 13 bases left in between. CDR3 nucleotides: TGCGCCAGCAGCGGGGGCCTAAGCGCCGGGGAGCTGTTTTTT. It translates to CASSGGLSAGELFF.

This clonotype has at least ten counts. The chain is built from TRBV5-1 and TRBJ2-1; 10 bases agree with TRBD2. Germline V CDR1 and CDR2: SGHRS, YFSETQ. J gave up 12 bases and V 4 bases, and 7 bases lay outside the gene matches. This CDR3 comprises 13 residues. The CDR3 DNA sequence: TGCGCCAGCAGCGAGTGGACTAGCGGCACGCAGTTCTTC. Residues: CASSEWTSGTQFF.

This clonotype was detected only a few times. The chain recombines TRBV10-3 with TRBJ1-1; no reliable D call. The length of the CDR3 is 13 residues. Trimming removed 3 bases at V and 4 bases at J, with 9 bases between. Germline V gives CDR1 ENHRY, CDR2 SYGVKD. The CDR3 nucleotides read TGTGCCATCAGTGAAAGGCGGATCACTGAAGCTTTCTTT. Translation gives CAISERRITEAFF.

This clonotype was seen many times. The chain recombines TRBV10-1 with TRBJ2-3; no firm D call. CDR3 length equals 13 residues. The germline CDR1 and CDR2 sequences are WNHNN and SYGVQD (reference sequence). The ends were cut back, 0 bases at V and 4 bases at J, with 5 bases in the middle. CDR3 bases: TGCGCCAGCAGTGAGTCGATGCCAGATACGCAGTATTTT. Translating gives CASSESMPDTQYF.

This clonotype was observed many times. The chain recombines TRBV20-1 with TRBJ2-7; D unresolved. Trimming removed 0 bases at V and 6 bases at J, with 9 bases between. The CDR3 consists of 12 residues. Per germline, CDR1 DFQATT and CDR2 SNEGSKA (reference sequence). CDR3: CSAREGQGEQYF. The CDR3 DNA reads as TGCAGTGCTAGAGAAGGGCAAGGCGAGCAGTACTTC.